What follows are 18 T cell receptor beta chains derived from one specimen sequenced in a study of cytomegalovirus exposure and HLA in healthy donors. Primers included in the PCR were 60 Vbeta and 13 Jbeta primers. Method: immunoSEQ multiplex PCR; TCRdb's copy keeps in-frame clones and lacks some. Here the sample table reports around 76,000 clones. Sequenced sample: PBMCs. All receptors derive from a woman aged 55-69 years in good health and CMV-seronegative.

The gene calls are TRBV4-2 and TRBJ2-1; TRBD2 matches 9 bases. Germline values: CDR1 LGHNA, CDR2 YNFKEQ. The CDR3 length is 16 residues. V was clipped by 0 bases and J by 8 bases; unmatched bases: 8. CDR3 in DNA: TGTGCCAGCAGCCAAGATGGCACTAGCGGGTCCTATGAGCAGTTCTTC. Its protein is CASSQDGTSGSYEQFF.

The chain is built from TRBV29-1 and TRBJ2-7; D is perhaps TRBD2 (5 bases). Germline V gene lookup returns CDR1 SQVTM and CDR2 ANQGSEA. The CDR3 has 14 amino acids. V gave up 6 bases and J gave up 2 bases, with 17 bases separating them. CDR3 coding DNA: TGCAGCGTACTCACACAATCCGGGGCCTACGAGCAGTACTTC. It yields the protein CSVLTQSGAYEQYF.

The chain has TRBV6-5 and TRBJ2-3, with TRBD2 matching over 7 bases. This CDR3 has 15 residues. The V gene end was trimmed by 0 bases and the J gene end by 4 bases; junction bases not matched to a gene: 4. Germline CDR1 reads MNHEY; CDR2 reads SVGAGI. The CDR3 bases are TGTGCCAGCAGTTACTCATTAGCGGGCTCAGATACGCAGTATTTT. It is translated as CASSYSLAGSDTQYF.

J is TRBJ2-7 and V is TRBV2; 9 bases agree with TRBD2. This CDR3 is built from 14 residues. The ends lost 1 base at V and 3 bases at J; junction bases unmatched: 1. The V gene's germline CDR1 is SNHLY and CDR2 FYNNEI. For the CDR3, the DNA is TGTGCCAGCAGTGAAGGCGGGAGGGGCTACGAGCAGTACTTC. Its translation is CASSEGGRGYEQYF.

The V and J genes are TRBV4-3 and TRBJ2-5, with 7 bases matching TRBD1. The J call may be wrong; the DNA end is better matched by TRBJ2-7. This CDR3 has 15 residues. Germline CDR1 is LGHNA and CDR2 is YSLEER. CDR3: CASSHSADRAYEQYF. DNA for the CDR3: TGCGCCAGCAGCCATTCAGCCGACAGGGCCTACGAGCAGTACTTC.

The V call is TRBV7-8, the J call TRBJ2-7, with a possible D match to TRBD1 (5 bases). Trimming removed 2 bases from V and 5 bases from J, with 13 bases in between. The CDR3 is 14 residues long. Looked up from germline, CDR1 is SGHVS and CDR2 is FQNEAQ. CDR3 region: CASSLRGPRDEQYF. CDR3 bases: TGTGCCAGCAGCTTAAGGGGCCCCCGGGACGAGCAGTACTTC.

The rearrangement uses TRBV11-2 and TRBJ1-1; TRBD1 agrees at 7 bases. V gave up 5 bases and J gave up 7 bases; unmatched junction bases: 10. The CDR3 is 14 residues long. Germline V gives CDR1 SGHAT, CDR2 FQNNGV. The CDR3, as DNA: TGTGCCAGCAGCGAGGGGGCGCCATCTAATGAAGCTTTCTTT. Protein: CASSEGAPSNEAFF.

The CDR3 is CASSEEGTFADTQYF. CDR3 nucleotide sequence: TGTGCCAGCAGTGAGGAGGGAACATTCGCAGATACGCAGTATTTT. The rearrangement uses TRBV2 and TRBJ2-3; maybe TRBD2 (6 bases). The CDR3 consists of 15 residues. V was clipped by 3 bases and J by 4 bases, with 14 bases between them. Germline V gene sequence: CDR1 SNHLY, CDR2 FYNNEI.

This chain joins TRBV7-9 and TRBJ1-2; D gene unclear. Trimming cost V 5 bases and J 4 bases, with 17 bases left between them. The CDR3 extends over 15 amino acids. Germline V gene data show CDR1 as SEHNR and CDR2 as FQNEAQ (reference sequence). The CDR3 is CASSSLAENRYGYTF. CDR3 in DNA: TGTGCCAGCAGCAGCTTAGCGGAGAACCGCTATGGCTACACCTTC.

The chain combines TRBV28 with TRBJ2-3, with D unresolved. The CDR3 consists of 14 residues. CDR1 is MDHEN and CDR2 is SYDVKM in the germline V gene. V shed 2 bases and J shed 0 bases, with 6 bases lying between them. The chain's CDR3 is CASSLQLSTDTQYF. The DNA of the CDR3 is TGTGCCAGCAGTTTACAACTCAGCACAGATACGCAGTATTTT.

This sequence joins TRBV29-1 and TRBJ2-7; 8 bases are a match to TRBD2. J lost 5 bases, V lost 4 bases, and 10 bases had no gene match. Germline assignment: CDR1 SQVTM and CDR2 ANQGSEA. The CDR3 length is 14 residues. CDR3 in DNA: TGCAGCGTTGGAGTAAGCGGGAGTGTCGACGAGCAGTACTTC. Translation: CSVGVSGSVDEQYF.

J is TRBJ2-1 and V is TRBV11-1; D is possibly TRBD1 (6 bases). The CDR3 is 14 residues long. CDR1 is SGHAT, CDR2 FQDESV, per germline (reference sequence). V gave up 5 bases and J gave up 8 bases, with 16 bases separating them. CDR3 residues: CASSPLSSGDEQFF. As DNA, the CDR3 is TGTGCCAGCAGCCCTCTTTCCTCAGGGGATGAGCAGTTCTTC.

This chain uses TRBV7-8 with TRBJ1-5; D is possibly TRBD1 (6 bases). The length of the CDR3 is 16 residues. V lost 5 bases, J lost 3 bases, and 17 bases lay in between. Germline V gene data show CDR1 as SGHVS and CDR2 as FQNEAQ. The CDR3 is CASSLEPGTNNQPQHF. CDR3 DNA: TGTGCCAGCAGCCTAGAACCGGGGACAAACAATCAGCCCCAGCATTTT.

V gene TRBV14 combines with J gene TRBJ1-2, with 9 bases that match TRBD1. Germline V gene sequence: CDR1 SGHDN, CDR2 FVKESK. Trimming cost V 1 base and J 5 bases; bases outside gene matches: 5. The CDR3 extends over 15 amino acids. The CDR3 region has the DNA TGTGCCAGCAGCCAAGCGAACAGGGGGCTTTATGGCTACACCTTC. Amino acids: CASSQANRGLYGYTF.

The chain recombines TRBV19 with TRBJ2-7; 9 nucleotides line up with TRBD2. Looked up from germline, CDR1 is LNHDA and CDR2 is SQIVND (reference sequence). The ends lost 3 bases at V and 4 bases at J; junction bases unmatched: 4. This CDR3 spans 14 amino acids. CDR3: CASSISGSRYEQYF. The CDR3 nucleotides are TGTGCCAGTAGTATTAGCGGGAGTCGGTACGAGCAGTACTTC. Combining the CDR3 with reference TRBV19 and TRBJ2-7 gives the whole variable domain DGGITQSPKYLFRKEGQNVTLSCEQNLNHDAMYWYRQDPGQGLRLIYYSQIVNDFQKGDIAEGYSVSREKKESFPLTVTSAQKNPTAFYLCASSISGSRYEQYFGPGTRLTVT.

This chain links TRBV5-4 with TRBJ2-3, with 10 bases that match TRBD1. This CDR3 has 15 amino acids. Germline CDR1 and CDR2: SGHNT and YYREEE (reference sequence). The trim removed 5 bases at V and 2 bases at J, leaving 5 bases unmatched. The chain's CDR3 is CASRLDRGHTDTQYF. The CDR3 DNA sequence: TGTGCCAGCAGACTAGACAGGGGGCACACAGATACGCAGTATTTT.

The chain employs TRBV6-1 and TRBJ2-2; TRBD2 might be the D (5 bases). The germline gives CDR1 MNHNS, CDR2 SASEGT. The CDR3 length is 14 residues. V lost 6 bases, J lost 6 bases, and 14 bases lay in between. The CDR3 DNA sequence: TGTGCCAGCAGCCGTGAGGGAATCGCCGGGGAGCTGTTTTTT. Its protein product is CASSREGIAGELFF.

This rearrangement joins TRBV6-5 to TRBJ1-4, with D maybe TRBD1 (5 bases). V lost 5 bases, J lost 0 bases, and 7 bases lay in between. Per germline, CDR1 MNHEY and CDR2 SVGAGI. This CDR3 region has 14 residues. The CDR3 sequence is CASSQGATNEKLFF. Here the CDR3 DNA reads TGTGCCAGCAGTCAGGGTGCAACTAATGAAAAACTGTTTTTT.